These T cell receptor beta chains were read from a single sample in a study of cytomegalovirus exposure and HLA in healthy donors. Only in-frame clones appear in the TCRdb table, and some are missing; sequencing was by immunoSEQ multiplex PCR. The profile shows approximately 76,000 clones, 70% to 85% of them singletons. The specimen was PBMCs. These TCRs come from a man between 25 and 39 years old in good health and CMV-seronegative. Each CDR3 is given with its conserved first and last residue. A D gene is named only where the DNA matches it firmly. The size field is filled for only some rows; it gives once, few, many or a size class.

>TRBV7-8|.|TRBJ2-3|.
CASSSPSSGLLSTDTQYF
TGTGCCAGCAGCTCGCCCTCCTCGGGACTCCTTTCCACAGATACGCAGTATTTT
>TRBV2|.|TRBJ1-5|TRBD1
CASSRGLLNQPQHF
TGTGCCAGCAGCAGGGGGCTCCTCAATCAGCCCCAGCATTTT
>TRBV7-8|once|TRBJ1-1|.
CASSLARGTEAFF
TGTGCCAGCAGCTTAGCGCGGGGCACTGAAGCTTTCTTT
>TRBV5-5|few|TRBJ2-2|TRBD2
CASSLDPGRGLFF
TGTGCCAGCAGCTTGGACCCGGGGAGGGGGCTGTTTTTT
>TRBV28|.|TRBJ1-2|.
CASTEGQYYGYTF
TGTGCCAGCACCGAGGGCCAGTACTATGGCTACACCTTC
>TRBV6-4|.|TRBJ2-2|TRBD2
CASGGLAGVDTGELFF
TGTGCCAGCGGGGGACTAGCGGGAGTAGACACCGGGGAGCTGTTTTTT
>TRBV2|.|TRBJ1-5|TRBD1
CATKGTVSNQPQHF
TGTGCCACAAAAGGGACAGTTAGCAATCAGCCCCAGCATTTT
>TRBV27|.|TRBJ2-3|TRBD2
CASSLQREVTDTQYF
TGTGCCAGCAGTTTACAGCGGGAGGTCACAGATACGCAGTATTTT
>TRBV27|.|TRBJ2-7|TRBD1
CASSLRQGAYEQYF
TGTGCCAGCAGTTTACGTCAGGGGGCCTACGAGCAGTACTTC
>TRBV9|once|TRBJ2-5|.
CASSVGQGRETQYF
TGTGCCAGCAGCGTAGGGCAGGGTAGGGAGACCCAGTACTTC
>TRBV5-1|.|TRBJ1-1|.
CASSPSLNTEAFF
TGCGCCAGCAGTCCCAGTTTGAACACTGAAGCTTTCTTT
>TRBV19|.|TRBJ1-2|TRBD1
CASTAQGRSNYGYTF
TGTGCCAGTACGGCACAGGGGCGGTCCAACTATGGCTACACCTTC
>TRBV29-1|few|TRBJ2-6|.
CSVEGWQGPLGGANVLTF
TGCAGCGTTGAGGGTTGGCAGGGGCCTTTAGGTGGGGCCAACGTCCTGACTTTC
>TRBV19|.|TRBJ1-3|.
CASQKESGNTIYF
TGTGCCAGCCAGAAGGAGTCTGGAAACACCATATATTTT
>TRBV7-8|.|TRBJ2-3|.
CASSLVGGNTDTQYF
TGTGCCAGCAGCTTAGTAGGGGGTAATACAGATACGCAGTATTTT
>TRBV6-1|.|TRBJ2-1|TRBD2
CASSGISYNEQFF
TGTGCCAGTAGCGGGATCTCCTACAATGAGCAGTTCTTC
>TRBV2|.|TRBJ1-5|TRBD1
CASRGGNQPQHF
TGTGCCTCCAGGGGGGGCAATCAGCCCCAGCATTTT
>TRBV20-1|.|TRBJ2-1|.
CSARERNEQFF
TGCAGTGCTAGAGAGAGGAATGAGCAGTTCTTC
>TRBV19|.|TRBJ1-1|.
CASKTGGEAFF
TGTGCCAGTAAGACAGGAGGTGAAGCTTTCTTT
>TRBV27|.|TRBJ2-7|.
CASSLPLRRGGNYEQYF
TGTGCCAGCAGTTTACCTTTAAGACGGGGTGGGAACTACGAGCAGTACTTC
>TRBV28|.|TRBJ2-1|.
CASTLGGRIYNEQFF
TGTGCCAGCACCCTTGGTGGCAGAATTTACAATGAGCAGTTCTTC
>TRBV6-4|once|TRBJ1-3|TRBD1
CASTQGGQRVSGNTIYF
TGTGCCAGCACCCAAGGGGGACAGAGAGTCTCTGGAAACACCATATATTTT
>TRBV30|.|TRBJ1-5|.
CAWSRQDQPQHF
TGTGCCTGGAGTCGTCAGGATCAGCCCCAGCATTTT
>TRBV30|few|TRBJ2-6|.
CAFLRSGANVLTF
TGTGCCTTCCTACGGTCAGGGGCCAACGTCCTGACTTTC
>TRBV2|.|TRBJ2-1|.
CASSEGSANNEQFF
TGTGCCAGCAGTGAGGGTAGCGCCAACAATGAGCAGTTCTTC
>TRBV9|once|TRBJ1-1|.
CASSVGRYRGEAFF
TGTGCCAGCAGCGTAGGCAGGTATCGTGGTGAAGCTTTCTTT
>TRBV19|.|TRBJ1-1|.
CASSIGYGGLMNTEAFF
TGTGCCAGTAGTATCGGGTACGGAGGTCTTATGAACACTGAAGCTTTCTTT
>TRBV13|.|TRBJ2-7|.
CASSSRAQGLEVYEQYF
TGTGCCAGCAGCTCGCGGGCGCAGGGGCTTGAGGTCTACGAGCAGTACTTC
>TRBV4-3|once|TRBJ1-1|.
CARSQDVTVKNTEAFF
TGCGCCCGCAGCCAAGATGTTACAGTTAAGAACACTGAAGCTTTCTTT
>TRBV19|.|TRBJ1-4|.
CASSALADTRLGKLFF
TGTGCCAGTAGTGCCCTGGCGGACACCCGGCTGGGAAAACTGTTTTTT
>TRBV27|.|TRBJ2-2|.
CASSPRAGRDTSSNTGELFF
TGTGCCAGCAGTCCCCGGGCCGGACGGGACACATCATCGAACACCGGGGAGCTGTTTTTT
>TRBV6-4|.|TRBJ2-3|TRBD2
CASSGSGETDTQYF
TGTGCCAGCAGTGGTAGCGGGGAAACAGATACGCAGTATTTT
>TRBV18|.|TRBJ1-5|TRBD1
CASSWTGDMDQPQHF
TGTGCCAGCTCTTGGACAGGGGATATGGACCAGCCCCAGCATTTT
>TRBV30|.|TRBJ1-4|.
CARRGGRGTTNEKLFF
TGTGCCCGGAGGGGGGGTCGGGGTACAACTAATGAAAAACTGTTTTTT
>TRBV30|.|TRBJ2-4|.
CAWSIPGKNIQYF
TGTGCCTGGAGTATACCGGGGAAAAACATTCAGTACTTC
>TRBV5-6|once|TRBJ2-1|.
CASSGSPSAGQFF
TGTGCCAGCAGCGGATCACCATCGGCGGGGCAGTTCTTC
>TRBV25-1|.|TRBJ2-1|TRBD2
CASSDWTSGLNEQFF
TGTGCCAGCAGTGATTGGACTAGCGGACTCAATGAGCAGTTCTTC
>TRBV6-5|.|TRBJ1-2|TRBD1
CASNPATGTGYTF
TGTGCCAGCAACCCCGCGACAGGGACTGGCTACACCTTC
>TRBV4-1|few|TRBJ1-4|TRBD1
CASSQEGTGSEKLFF
TGCGCCAGCAGCCAAGAAGGGACAGGGTCCGAAAAACTGTTTTTT
>TRBV5-1|.|TRBJ2-3|TRBD1
CASSQDRPYTDTQYF
TGCGCCAGCAGCCAGGACAGGCCTTACACAGATACGCAGTATTTT
>TRBV7-2|.|TRBJ1-2|.
CASSFGGYGYTF
TGTGCCAGCAGCTTCGGTGGCTATGGCTACACCTTC
>TRBV4-1|.|TRBJ2-1|TRBD1
CASSYRGDEQFF
TGCGCCAGCAGCTACAGGGGAGATGAGCAGTTCTTC
>TRBV25-1|.|TRBJ1-6|TRBD1
CAGGGQGSSPLHF
TGTGCCGGCGGGGGACAGGGGAGTTCACCCCTCCACTTT
>TRBV5-4|.|TRBJ2-7|TRBD2
CASGPGGSPLEQYF
TGTGCCAGCGGTCCCGGGGGGTCCCCTCTCGAGCAGTACTTC
>TRBV2|.|TRBJ1-6|.
CASEAGNSPLHF
TGTGCCAGCGAGGCGGGGAATTCACCCCTCCACTTT
>TRBV7-8|.|TRBJ2-7|TRBD2
CASSFSGTSCEQYF
TGTGCCAGCAGCTTCTCCGGGACTAGCTGCGAGCAGTACTTC
>TRBV6-5|.|TRBJ2-7|TRBD2
CASSYSSGKLYEQYF
TGTGCCAGCAGTTACTCCAGCGGGAAGCTTTACGAGCAGTACTTC
>TRBV28|.|TRBJ1-2|TRBD1
CAGSPGQEYGYTF
TGTGCCGGCTCTCCGGGACAGGAGTATGGCTACACCTTC
>TRBV6-5|.|TRBJ2-1|.
CASGSSAEQFF
TGTGCCAGCGGGTCTAGCGCAGAGCAGTTCTTC
>TRBV4-2|once|TRBJ2-7|.
CASSQDWLESEQYF
TGTGCCAGCAGCCAAGATTGGCTAGAGAGCGAGCAGTACTTC
>TRBV19|.|TRBJ1-5|.
CASGGVGQPQHF
TGTGCCAGTGGAGGGGTCGGTCAGCCCCAGCATTTT
>TRBV15|.|TRBJ2-5|.
CATSRGGVQETQYF
TGTGCCACCAGCAGAGGCGGGGTACAAGAGACCCAGTACTTC
>TRBV7-9|.|TRBJ2-7|TRBD2
CASSLALRGVSSEQYF
TGTGCCAGCAGCTTAGCCCTCCGGGGGGTCAGTAGCGAGCAGTACTTC
>TRBV6-1|.|TRBJ2-3|.
CASSGGTSNTDTQYF
TGTGCCAGCAGTGGCGGGACTTCTAACACAGATACGCAGTATTTT
>TRBV7-2|.|TRBJ2-2|TRBD2
CASRNWEGTGELFF
TGTGCCAGCAGAAATTGGGAGGGAACCGGGGAGCTGTTTTTT